This entry lists 2 T cell receptor beta chains sequenced from one sample in a study of long-term antiretroviral therapy in people with HIV (dated by TCRdb to 2021 to 2024). Sequencing of the TRB variable region was done with the immunoSEQ hsTCRB v3.0 assay at survey level resolution. Imported from immuneACCESS, the table was reduced by TCRdb to in-frame sequences with V and J called. These copies leave out some clones; in studies compared against another copy, an unresolved V gene accounts for under half, and the cause of the remainder is not known. In this sample the table shows roughly 3,000 clones, about 88% of which occur a single time. The top ten clonotypes cover 4% to 5.5% of the sample. This specimen consisted of unsorted PBMCs, obtained 0.3 years after starting antiretroviral therapy. Receptors originate from a woman in her 50s with HIV.

This chain joins TRBV10-2 and TRBJ1-6; 8 positions agree with TRBD1. CDR3 length: 18 amino acids. The trim removed 4 bases at V and 7 bases at J, leaving 15 bases unmatched. Germline values: CDR1 WSHSY, CDR2 SAAADI. CDR3 DNA sequence: TGCGCCAGCAGTGGGACTGGACAGGGCAGAGCATCGAATTCACCCCTCCACTTT. This translates into CASSGTGQGRASNSPLHF.

The chain carries TRBV6-5 and TRBJ1-4, with a possible D match to TRBD1 (5 bases). The germline gives CDR1 MNHEY, CDR2 SVGAGI. V was clipped by 6 bases and J by 3 bases, with 14 bases between them. The CDR3 length is 15 residues. The CDR3 loop reads CASSLSQGSNEKLFF. In nucleotides, the CDR3 is TGTGCCAGCAGCCTGTCCCAGGGCTCTAATGAAAAACTGTTTTTT.